This TCR beta chain originates from a study of T cells after yellow fever vaccination. Trimming took 7 bases from V and 3 from J, leaving 12 bases between them. The CDR3 has 13 amino acids. Germline V lookup: CDR1 SGHTA, CDR2 FQGNSA. TCRdb passed the 5' RACE reads through MiXCR, listing each CDR3 protein once. The sample records a few hundred thousand distinct CDR3 sequences, approximately 3.2% being singletons. This clonotype was detected many times. This chain connects TRBV7-2 to TRBJ2-5; unclear D gene. This clonotype was sampled from a man aged 18 to 30 who received the YFV17D yellow fever vaccine. The sample in question was CD4+ T cells sorted from PBMCs, obtained 10 days after the yellow fever booster vaccination. The CDR3, as DNA: TGTGCCAGCACCCCGGCCATTAAAGAGACCCAGTACTTC. Residues: CASTPAIKETQYF. Combining the CDR3 with reference TRBV7-2 and TRBJ2-5 gives the whole variable domain GAGVSQSPSNKVTEKGKDVELRCDPISGHTALYWYRQSLGQGLEFLIYFQGNSAPDKSGLPSDRFSAERTGGSVSTLTIQRTQQEDSAVYLCASTPAIKETQYFGPGTRLLVL.